These T cell receptor beta chains were read from a single sample in a study of CD8+CD57+ T cells in acquired aplastic anemia. TCRdb analysed the reads with MiXCR anew, one entry per CDR3 protein. Of about 160,000 distinct CDR3 sequences detected, 65% to 75% appear once; the ten largest clones hold around 45%. Sequenced sample: sorted CD4+, CD8+, or CD8+CD57+ T cells (not recorded which) from PBMCs. The receptors derive from a human donor with aplastic anemia. The CDR3 runs from the conserved cysteine through the conserved F or W. The D gene is left open where the match is weak. Size tells how often a clone was seen (once, few, many) or the class of an expanded clone, and some rows leave it out.

abundance	v_gene	j_gene	d_gene	CDR3aa	CDR3nt
-	TRBV7-8	TRBJ2-5	-	CASSSRRAGYQETQYF	TGTGCCAGCAGCTCTCGGCGGGCAGGTTACCAAGAGACCCAGTACTTC
-	TRBV12-3/TRBV12-4	TRBJ1-5	TRBD1	CASSLTGGEKHF	TGTGCCAGCAGTTTAACAGGGGGCGAAAAGCATTTT
-	TRBV7-9	TRBJ2-5	TRBD2	CASSSWTSGAQETQYF	TGTGCCAGCAGCTCCTGGACTAGCGGGGCCCAAGAGACCCAGTACTTC
-	TRBV7-9	TRBJ2-7	-	CASSFQSEQYF	TGTGCCAGCAGCTTTCAGAGCGAGCAGTACTTC
many	TRBV10-1	TRBJ2-7	-	CASSPNVPALSYEQYF	TGCGCCAGCAGCCCGAATGTCCCGGCCTTATCCTACGAGCAGTACTTC
-	TRBV29-1	TRBJ2-7	-	CSALVTGHYEQYF	TGCAGCGCTCTCGTAACAGGGCATTACGAGCAGTACTTC
-	TRBV19	TRBJ2-5	-	CASSILLFQETQYF	TGTGCCAGTAGTATCTTACTCTTCCAAGAGACCCAGTACTTC
-	TRBV12-3/TRBV12-4	TRBJ1-2	TRBD1	CASTLRQGLNYGYTF	TGTGCCAGCACCCTAAGACAGGGGCTTAACTATGGCTACACCTTC
-	TRBV7-3	TRBJ1-6	TRBD1	CASSLKDRVGSPLHF	TGTGCCAGCAGCTTAAAAGACAGGGTGGGTTCACCCCTCCACTTT
few	TRBV7-8	TRBJ2-7	-	CASSFWDSYEQYF	TGTGCCAGCAGCTTTTGGGACTCCTACGAGCAGTACTTC
-	TRBV15	TRBJ2-7	TRBD1	CATSPGTGAYEQYF	TGTGCCACCAGCCCGGGGACAGGCGCCTACGAGCAGTACTTC
-	TRBV29-1	TRBJ1-2	-	CSVLRGGNPNYGYTF	TGCAGCGTTTTAAGGGGAGGAAACCCCAACTATGGCTACACCTTC
once	TRBV7-8	TRBJ2-3	TRBD2	CASSLTALPLRGSTDTQYF	TGTGCCAGCAGCTTAACGGCGCTTCCCCTGCGGGGGAGCACAGATACGCAGTATTTT
-	TRBV20-1	TRBJ1-2	TRBD1	CSARAYRGLGYTF	TGCAGTGCTAGGGCTTACAGGGGGCTTGGCTACACCTTC
-	TRBV6-1	TRBJ2-3	TRBD1	CASSGGTGGADTQYF	TGTGCCAGCAGTGGGGGGACAGGGGGCGCAGATACGCAGTATTTT
-	TRBV7-6	TRBJ2-5	-	CASSPEGETQYF	TGTGCCAGCAGCCCCGAGGGGGAGACCCAGTACTTC
few	TRBV2	TRBJ1-5	-	CASAWDYSNQPQHF	TGTGCCAGCGCGTGGGATTATAGCAATCAGCCCCAGCATTTT
few	TRBV7-6	TRBJ2-7	-	CASSFGRASYEQYF	TGTGCCAGCAGCTTTGGCAGGGCCTCCTACGAGCAGTACTTC
many	TRBV25-1	TRBJ2-1	-	CASSGALGGNEQFF	TGTGCCAGCAGTGGGGCCTTGGGGGGAAATGAGCAGTTCTTC
few	TRBV5-6	TRBJ1-1	-	CASTTRMAEAFF	TGTGCCAGCACCACACGGATGGCTGAAGCTTTCTTT
-	TRBV25-1	TRBJ2-3	TRBD2	CASSEAAAGGFTDTQYF	TGTGCCAGCAGCGAGGCGGCGGCGGGGGGTTTTACAGATACGCAGTATTTT
-	TRBV6-1	TRBJ1-5	TRBD1	CASSIRRGNSNQPQHF	TGTGCCAGCTCGATCCGCAGGGGGAATAGCAATCAGCCCCAGCATTTT
-	TRBV24-1	TRBJ2-5	-	CATSDFVTQYF	TGTGCCACCAGTGATTTTGTGACCCAGTACTTC
-	TRBV7-9	TRBJ2-3	-	CASFDTLTDLSTDTQYF	TGTGCCAGCTTTGACACCTTGACAGATTTAAGCACAGATACGCAGTATTTT
-	TRBV9	TRBJ2-3	TRBD2	CASSVVGGGVRDTQYF	TGTGCCAGCAGCGTAGTTGGCGGGGGGGTCCGAGATACGCAGTATTTT
-	TRBV6-5	TRBJ2-1	TRBD2	CASSYRTSGHNEQFF	TGTGCCAGCAGTTACCGGACTAGCGGACACAATGAGCAGTTCTTC
-	TRBV6-4	TRBJ2-5	-	CASSDSNTGGQETQYF	TGTGCCAGCAGTGATTCTAACACCGGGGGCCAAGAGACCCAGTACTTC
few	TRBV7-9	TRBJ2-1	-	CASSLGRNEQFF	TGTGCCAGCAGCTTAGGGAGGAATGAGCAGTTCTTC
-	TRBV25-1	TRBJ2-2	-	CASSELTGETGELFF	TGTGCCAGCAGTGAATTAACAGGTGAAACCGGGGAGCTGTTTTTT
few	TRBV15	TRBJ2-3	-	CATSRDWGTMASTDTQYF	TGTGCCACCAGCAGAGATTGGGGGACAATGGCTAGCACAGATACGCAGTATTTT
-	TRBV24-1	TRBJ2-7	-	CATSQPGSEQYF	TGTGCCACCAGCCAACCGGGGTCCGAGCAGTACTTC
-	TRBV2	TRBJ2-6	-	CASSGAGGMSGANVLTF	TGTGCCAGCAGTGGGGCCGGTGGAATGTCCGGGGCCAACGTCCTGACTTTC
-	TRBV30	TRBJ2-6	TRBD1	CASTGTGGTGANVLTF	TGTGCCTCCACCGGGACAGGGGGCACTGGGGCCAACGTCCTGACTTTC
-	TRBV5-1	TRBJ1-2	-	CASSFASKQGGVSPYGYTF	TGCGCCAGCAGCTTTGCTTCCAAACAGGGTGGGGTCTCCCCCTATGGCTACACCTTC
-	TRBV4-2	TRBJ2-5	TRBD2	CASSQDPSGGVETQYF	TGTGCCAGCAGCCAAGATCCAAGCGGGGGGGTGGAGACCCAGTACTTC
-	TRBV2	TRBJ2-5	-	CASGGAWETQYF	TGTGCCAGCGGGGGGGCCTGGGAGACCCAGTACTTC
-	TRBV6-4	TRBJ2-1	TRBD2	CASSDSSSGDTSEQFF	TGTGCCAGCAGTGACTCGAGTAGCGGGGACACTAGTGAGCAGTTCTTC
-	TRBV20-1	TRBJ1-1	-	CSAEYVDLNTEAFF	TGCAGTGCTGAATATGTGGACCTGAACACTGAAGCTTTCTTT
-	TRBV7-2	TRBJ1-3	-	CASRPLGGGASGNTIYF	TGTGCCAGCAGACCATTAGGTGGAGGGGCCTCTGGAAACACCATATATTTT
-	TRBV20-1	TRBJ1-5	-	CSARTVLGNQPQHF	TGCAGTGCTAGAACGGTATTGGGCAATCAGCCCCAGCATTTT
-	TRBV7-9	TRBJ2-7	-	CASSHRQAVSYEQYF	TGTGCCAGCAGCCATAGACAAGCCGTGTCCTACGAGCAGTACTTC
-	TRBV10-3	TRBJ1-1	TRBD1	CAIRPQVGTGREAFF	TGTGCCATCAGGCCGCAGGTCGGGACAGGGCGCGAAGCTTTCTTT
-	TRBV19	TRBJ1-1	-	CSVDRSNTEAFF	TGCAGCGTTGATAGGTCGAACACTGAAGCTTTCTTT
-	TRBV29-1	TRBJ1-4	TRBD1	CSVGVSRDRVVF	TGCAGCGTTGGGGTATCCCGGGACAGGGTAGTATTT
-	TRBV10-3	TRBJ2-2	-	CATHWGRNTGELFF	TGTGCCACCCATTGGGGGAGGAACACCGGGGAGCTGTTTTTT
-	TRBV10-3	TRBJ1-6	-	CAISEGGYSSPLHF	TGTGCCATCAGTGAGGGCGGTTATAGTTCACCCCTCCACTTT
few	TRBV19	TRBJ1-2	-	CASSIRGYGYTF	TGTGCCAGTAGTATAAGAGGGTATGGCTACACCTTC
-	TRBV6-1	TRBJ2-6	-	CASSYETGVTGANVLTF	TGTGCCAGCAGTTACGAGACAGGCGTCACTGGGGCCAACGTCCTGACTTTC
-	TRBV29-1	TRBJ2-6	-	CSVTGVTHGANVLTF	TGCAGCGTCACAGGTGTCACTCATGGGGCCAACGTCCTGACTTTC
few	TRBV15	TRBJ2-7	-	CATSRVGAGTVEYF	-
few	TRBV5-1	TRBJ1-5	TRBD1	CASSPGQGNNQPQHF	TGTGCCAGCAGTCCCGGACAGGGGAACAATCAGCCCCAGCATTTT
few	TRBV6-4	TRBJ2-7	-	CASSGTDSYEQYF	TGTGCCAGCAGTGGGACGGATTCCTACGAGCAGTACTTC
-	TRBV20-1	TRBJ2-7	-	CSAIGLASTLSREQYF	TGCAGTGCTATCGGTCTAGCGAGTACCCTATCGAGGGAGCAGTACTTC
-	TRBV10-3	TRBJ1-1	-	CAISDPLRWDEAFF	TGTGCCATCAGTGACCCACTTCGGTGGGATGAAGCTTTCTTT
once	TRBV7-3	TRBJ2-5	TRBD2	CAAGGRETQYF	TGTGCCGCGGGGGGGCGGGAGACCCAGTACTTC
few	TRBV15	TRBJ2-2	-	CATSRGTVLSGELFF	TGTGCCACCAGCAGAGGAACAGTGCTATCAGGGGAGCTGTTTTTT